Sequencing of this TCR beta chain was carried out in a study of control samples from healthy donors and cancer patients. Some clones are missing from TCRdb's copy, which holds only in-frame ones; the method was immunoSEQ multiplex PCR. The sample consists of over 80,000 clones, around four fifths of them appearing once. CDR1 is LGHDT and CDR2 is YNNKEL in the germline V gene (reference sequence). The V and J ends lost 1 base and 8 bases respectively, with 8 bases between them. The length of the CDR3 is 12 residues. The receptor comes from a man aged 25 to 40 in good health. The V call is TRBV3-1 (or the pseudogene TRBV3-2), the J call TRBJ1-1; D is ambiguous. The material sequenced was blood. The CDR3, as DNA: TGTGCCAGCAGCCAAGCCGAGGGAGAAGCTTTCTTT. It encodes CASSQAEGEAFF.